Listed here are 24 T cell receptor beta chains from one sample, sequenced in a study of cytomegalovirus exposure and HLA in healthy donors. 60 Vbeta and 13 Jbeta primers were used in PCR. This table comes from immunoSEQ multiplex PCR, and its TCRdb copy is limited to in-frame clones, with some not included. The table has fewer than 200,000 clones, around 90% seen once. What was sequenced was PBMCs. The receptor set was obtained from a woman in her 30s in good health and CMV-seronegative.

The chain recombines TRBV29-1 with TRBJ1-1; no firm D call. This CDR3 is 12 amino acids long. The ends were cut back, 2 bases at V and 2 bases at J, with 6 bases in the middle. CDR1 is SQVTM, CDR2 ANQGSEA, per germline. CDR3 sequence: CSVEYRNTEAFF. In DNA form, the CDR3 reads TGCAGCGTTGAATATAGAAACACTGAAGCTTTCTTT.

This chain joins TRBV4-2 and TRBJ2-2; D might be TRBD1 (6 bases). V was trimmed by 3 bases and J by 6 bases, leaving 11 bases between them. CDR1 and CDR2 (germline): LGHNA, YNFKEQ. The CDR3 length is 14 residues. CDR3 sequence: CASSQGTIPGELFF. The CDR3 DNA is TGTGCCAGCAGCCAGGGGACAATACCCGGGGAGCTGTTTTTT.

This clone was observed a single time. The genes are TRBV30 and TRBJ1-5, with 7 bases aligning to TRBD1. V dropped 4 bases and J dropped 3; count of bases not matched to a gene: 6. The germline CDR1 and CDR2 sequences are GTSNPN and SVGIG (reference sequence). This CDR3 has 14 amino acids. The CDR3 nucleotides are TGTGCCTGGAACCCGGGACAGCACAATCAGCCCCAGCATTTT. Translating gives CAWNPGQHNQPQHF.

The count of this clone is one. The chain uses TRBV29-1 and TRBJ2-3, with 14 nucleotides matching TRBD2. CDR1 SQVTM and CDR2 ANQGSEA come from the germline V gene. CDR3 length: 18 residues. The junction had 11 bases not matched to a gene; V was cut back by 6 bases and J by 0 bases. CDR3 residues: CSVPGLAGGRASTDTQYF. The CDR3 DNA is TGCAGCGTACCCGGACTAGCGGGGGGTCGTGCTAGCACAGATACGCAGTATTTT.

The chain joins TRBV25-1 to TRBJ1-2; TRBD1 matches 8 bases. V shed 10 bases, J shed 3 bases, and the junction held 4 bases outside the gene matches. The germline V gene encodes CDR1 MGHDK and CDR2 SYGVNS. There are 12 residues in the CDR3. The CDR3 protein is CATLTGDYGYTF. In DNA form, the CDR3 reads TGTGCCACCCTGACAGGGGACTATGGCTACACCTTC.

This chain uses TRBV10-2 with TRBJ2-2; D is unresolved. CDR1 is WSHSY and CDR2 is SAAADI in the germline V gene. CDR3 length: 13 amino acids. V shed 7 bases and J shed 2 bases, with 8 bases lying between them. In nucleotides, the CDR3 is TGCGCCAGCACTCCCCTAAACACCGGGGAGCTGTTTTTT. Its protein is CASTPLNTGELFF.

This sequence joins TRBV4-2 and TRBJ2-5, with 10 bases that match TRBD2. Germline V lookup: CDR1 LGHNA, CDR2 YNFKEQ. V lost 0 bases and J lost 11; bases outside the gene matches: 12. This CDR3 has 16 residues. CDR3 in DNA: TGTGCCAGCAGCCAAGATCGCAGCGGGGGGGCTGTCGCGCAGTACTTC. This encodes CASSQDRSGGAVAQYF.

This chain connects TRBV18 to TRBJ1-2; no reliable D call. The CDR3 length is 15 residues. The germline V gene encodes CDR1 KGHSH and CDR2 LQKENI. Deletions cut 1 base from V and 4 bases from J, with 13 bases between. This chain's CDR3 is CASSPQGGEGYGYTF. Written as DNA, the CDR3 is TGTGCCAGCTCACCACAGGGAGGTGAAGGCTATGGCTACACCTTC.

In DNA form, the CDR3 reads TGCGCCAGCAGTGAGAGGCGGGAGGGCCCCACAGATACGCAGTATTTT. Amino acids: CASSERREGPTDTQYF. V is TRBV10-1 and J is TRBJ2-3; TRBD2 matches 9 bases. The CDR3 extends over 16 amino acids. Unmatched junction bases numbered 5, after V lost 2 bases and J lost 2 bases. The germline V gene has CDR1 WNHNN and CDR2 SYGVQD (reference sequence).

CDR3 sequence: CASSPGTDTEAFF. The CDR3 region has the DNA TGTGCCAGCAGCCCTGGGACAGACACTGAAGCTTTCTTT. The rearrangement links TRBV7-9 to TRBJ1-1, with 7 bases matching TRBD1. V lost 5 bases and J lost 3; bases outside the gene matches: 3. The germline CDR1 and CDR2 sequences are SEHNR and FQNEAQ (reference sequence). CDR3 length: 13 amino acids.

J is TRBJ1-3 and V is TRBV25-1; 9 bases fit TRBD1. Trimming cost V 7 bases and J 2 bases; bases outside gene matches: 15. The CDR3 has 18 amino acids. Germline-derived CDR1 and CDR2 are MGHDK and SYGVNS. Written as DNA, the CDR3 is TGTGCCAGCAACCTTCCGGGACAGGGCGGCCGGACTGGAAACACCATATATTTT. Amino acids: CASNLPGQGGRTGNTIYF.

J is TRBJ1-3 and V is TRBV19; D unclear. This CDR3 has 16 residues. CDR1 and CDR2 (germline): LNHDA, SQIVND (reference sequence). V was clipped by 1 base and J by 2 bases, with 12 bases between them. Here the CDR3 reads CASSIVAPPPGNTIYF. The CDR3 DNA follows: TGTGCCAGTAGTATAGTAGCGCCACCCCCTGGAAACACCATATATTTT.

The V gene is TRBV2, the J gene TRBJ2-7; 9 bases match TRBD1. The germline gives CDR1 SNHLY, CDR2 FYNNEI. There are 13 residues in the CDR3. V shed 8 bases and J 9 bases; nucleotides not matched to a gene: 11. CDR3 sequence: CASAPGQGIGQYF. CDR3 nucleotides: TGTGCCAGCGCGCCGGGACAGGGCATCGGGCAGTACTTC.

This rearrangement joins TRBV9 to TRBJ2-1; D is undetermined. CDR3 length equals 13 residues. Trimming shortened V by 5 bases and J by 5 bases, and 11 bases separated the two germline ends. Per germline, CDR1 SGDLS and CDR2 YYNGEE. The CDR3 spells CASSSGPNNEQFF. CDR3 nucleotides: TGTGCCAGCAGTTCCGGTCCAAACAATGAGCAGTTCTTC.

The chain joins TRBV5-6 to TRBJ2-7; 11 bases are a match to TRBD2. Germline-derived CDR1 and CDR2 are SGHDT and YYEEEE. There are 14 residues in the CDR3. J gave up 5 bases and V 4 bases, and 5 bases lay outside the gene matches. The CDR3 sequence is CASSTGTSGNEQYF. Written as DNA, the CDR3 is TGTGCCAGCAGCACCGGGACTAGCGGAAACGAGCAGTACTTC.

J is TRBJ1-1 and V is TRBV6-6; 7 bases match TRBD1. CDR1 MNHNY and CDR2 SVGAGI come from the germline V gene (reference sequence). Trimming at V came to 7 bases and at J to 1 base, leaving 6 bases not matched to a gene. This CDR3 region has 14 residues. CDR3 bases: TGTGCCAGCATCAAGACAGGGAAGAACACTGAAGCTTTCTTT. It translates to CASIKTGKNTEAFF.

Here the CDR3 DNA reads TGTGCCAGCAGTTTCTCCTTCTTGGATACGCAGTATTTT. Protein product: CASSFSFLDTQYF. The chain has TRBV28 and TRBJ2-3; D is uncertain. CDR3 length: 13 amino acids. The V gene lost 3 bases and the J gene lost 6 bases, with 10 bases spanning the gap. Germline V CDR1 and CDR2: MDHEN, SYDVKM.

This clone was recorded once. CDR3 DNA sequence: TGTGCCAGCAGACCCCAGGGGTCCTCCTACGAGCAGTACTTC. The encoded protein is CASRPQGSSYEQYF. V is TRBV2 and J is TRBJ2-5; a weak D match, TRBD1 (6 bases). Matching the DNA end better, TRBJ2-7 makes the J call doubtful. The V gene's germline CDR1 is SNHLY and CDR2 FYNNEI. There are 14 residues in the CDR3.

CDR3 nucleotides: TGTGCCAGCAGTACAGGGGGGACTGAAGCTTTCTTT. Its protein is CASSTGGTEAFF. The rearrangement uses TRBV27 and TRBJ1-1; 8 nucleotides align to TRBD1. J was trimmed by 5 bases and V by 5 bases; bases with no gene match: 1. The germline gives CDR1 MNHEY, CDR2 SMNVEV (reference sequence). The CDR3 is made up of 12 amino acids.

V usage is TRBV18 and J usage is TRBJ2-3; TRBD2 matches 11 bases. The germline gives CDR1 KGHSH, CDR2 LQKENI. The CDR3 loop spans 16 amino acids. Trimming at V came to 3 bases and at J to 3 bases, leaving 5 bases not matched to a gene. Here the CDR3 reads CASSPASGRQTDTQYF. Written as DNA, the CDR3 is TGTGCCAGCTCACCGGCTAGCGGGAGGCAAACAGATACGCAGTATTTT.

The CDR3 loop reads CASSLALGQGYFGYTF. In DNA, the CDR3 is TGTGCCAGCAGCTTAGCTTTGGGGCAGGGCTATTTCGGCTACACCTTC. The chain combines TRBV7-9 with TRBJ1-2, with a possible D match to TRBD1 (5 bases). Germline CDR1 is SEHNR and CDR2 is FQNEAQ (reference sequence). Trimming removed 0 bases at V and 8 bases at J, with 19 bases between. This CDR3 contains 16 residues.

The V gene is TRBV9, the J gene TRBJ1-1; TRBD1 agrees at 9 bases. CDR3 length equals 14 residues. Germline CDR1 reads SGDLS; CDR2 reads YYNGEE. J gave up 7 bases and V 2 bases, and 6 bases lay outside the gene matches. CDR3 loop: CASSVWTGDVEAFF. CDR3 DNA: TGTGCCAGCAGCGTTTGGACAGGGGATGTTGAAGCTTTCTTT.

The rearrangement joins TRBV19 to TRBJ2-1, with D perhaps matching TRBD2 (5 bases). The CDR3 sequence is 16 residues long. The V gene's germline CDR1 is LNHDA and CDR2 SQIVND (reference sequence). V dropped 7 bases and J dropped 8 bases, with 24 bases sitting between them. The chain's CDR3 is CASKRTSGGVGDEQFF. The CDR3 DNA is TGTGCCAGTAAGCGTACTAGTGGCGGCGTAGGCGATGAGCAGTTCTTC. The whole variable domain, filled in from reference TRBV19 and TRBJ2-1, reads DGGITQSPKYLFRKEGQNVTLSCEQNLNHDAMYWYRQDPGQGLRLIYYSQIVNDFQKGDIAEGYSVSREKKESFPLTVTSAQKNPTAFYLCASKRTSGGVGDEQFFGPGTRLTVL.

The chain carries TRBV19 and TRBJ2-3; tentative D call: TRBD2 (5 bases). This CDR3 has 14 amino acids. Germline loops: CDR1 LNHDA, CDR2 SQIVND (reference sequence). The V and J ends lost 1 base and 0 bases respectively, with 5 bases between them. The CDR3 is CASSIGLSTDTQYF. The CDR3 DNA reads as TGTGCCAGTAGTATAGGACTAAGCACAGATACGCAGTATTTT. Together with reference TRBV19 and TRBJ2-3, the CDR3 gives the full variable domain: DGGITQSPKYLFRKEGQNVTLSCEQNLNHDAMYWYRQDPGQGLRLIYYSQIVNDFQKGDIAEGYSVSREKKESFPLTVTSAQKNPTAFYLCASSIGLSTDTQYFGPGTRLTVL.